This TCR beta chain was obtained from a study of blood T cell repertoires in COVID-19. Study-wide context: COVID-19 samples, acute and convalescent, were from the United States, Italy and Spain. T cells, B-cell-depleted T cells, or PBMCs supplied cDNA or gDNA.

The V end was cut by 9 bases, the J end by 0 bases, with 9 bases between. The length of the CDR3 is 12 residues. The germline V gene encodes CDR1 SNHLY and CDR2 FYNNEI. Produced via immunoSEQ multiplex PCR; TCRdb's table is partial and in-frame only. Of approximately 200,000 clones in the sample, around 88% were seen once. The sequencing input was peripheral blood. The chain combines TRBV2 with TRBJ2-7; D is perhaps TRBD1 (5 bases). The clonotype originates from a woman aged 30 to 39 with acute or convalescent COVID-19. The CDR3 nucleotides are TGTGCCAGTGTCGACAGCTCCTACGAGCAGTACTTC. Translating it yields CASVDSSYEQYF. Full variable domain (remainder filled in from reference TRBV2 and TRBJ2-7): EPEVTQTPSHQVTQMGQEVILRCVPISNHLYFYWYRQILGQKVEFLVSFYNNEISEKSEIFDDQFSVERPDGSNFTLKIRSTKLEDSAMYFCASVDSSYEQYFGPGTRLTVT.